In its sample, the clone carrying this T cell receptor beta chain was seen many times. No antigen is known for it. This entry is derived from a study of T cell repertoires in cytomegalovirus infection. Study at large: Public TCR beta signatures were indicative of both CMV infection and a matching HLA type. Whole-study findings and limits: The ex vivo response showed dominance by HLA-C-restricted CMV-specific TCR beta clonotypes. People with CMV and the relevant HLA were identified by cumulative public TCR beta family frequency.

Each CDR3 protein is one row after TCRdb ran MiXCR on the reads. The repertoire holds around 130,000 distinct CDR3 sequences, with roughly a quarter as singletons. Sequences were obtained from PBMCs, sequenced either directly or after in vitro stimulation (not recorded which). The source of this sequence is a human donor in good health (CMV status not recorded). Some clones in this sample may be carry-over from other donors' samples.

In DNA form, the CDR3 reads TGTGCCAGCAGCCCGCGGACTAGCGGTAACAATGAGCAGTTCTTC. Translating it yields CASSPRTSGNNEQFF. The J gene is TRBJ2-1, the V gene TRBV7-2; 10 bases map to TRBD2. There are 15 residues in the CDR3. With V trimmed by 5 bases and J by 5 bases, 6 bases remained unmatched. CDR1 is SGHTA and CDR2 is FQGNSA in the germline V gene.